Shown below are 25 T cell receptor beta chains from a single sample sequenced in a study of beta chain features in type 1 diabetes. Study-level results: Moderate but significant shortening of TCRB CDR3s was recorded in all four CD4+ subsets from Type 1 diabetes patients.

No antigens are known for them. Isolated RNA was reverse transcribed in full, so expressed TCRB transcripts were sequenced. The protocol was immunoSEQ multiplex PCR, while the TCRdb copy is restricted to in-frame clones and leaves out a portion. The data hold 300,000 to 450,000 clones, with around 10% observed a single time. Sequencing used central memory CD4+ T cells from blood. The receptors were sampled from a man between 25 and 39 years old with type 1 diabetes.

V is TRBV5-1 and J is TRBJ2-7, with 10 bases fitting TRBD2. CDR1 is SGHRS, CDR2 YFSETQ, per germline. With 1 base clipped from V and 3 bases from J, the junction kept 7 bases outside the gene matches. CDR3 length: 16 amino acids. The CDR3 region is CASSLTSGEGLYEQYF. The DNA of the CDR3 is TGCGCCAGCAGCTTGACTAGCGGGGAGGGACTCTACGAGCAGTACTTC.

A few counts support this clone. The chain has TRBV7-2 and TRBJ2-7, with 13 bases that match TRBD2. Germline V CDR1 and CDR2: SGHTA, FQGNSA. The CDR3 consists of 15 residues. V was pared by 3 bases and J by 5 bases, with 4 bases of the junction left unmatched. The CDR3 DNA sequence: TGTGCCAGCAGCTTCGGACTAGCGGGAGTCCACGAGCAGTACTTC. Protein: CASSFGLAGVHEQYF.

This clone turned up a few times. The chain combines TRBV7-9 with TRBJ2-5; maybe TRBD1 (6 bases). Germline CDR1 reads SEHNR; CDR2 reads FQNEAQ (reference sequence). Trimming cost V 5 bases and J 4 bases, with 17 bases left between them. The CDR3 spans 15 residues. The CDR3 here is CASSEAGTMAETQYF. CDR3 nucleotides: TGTGCCAGCAGCGAAGCCGGGACAATGGCAGAGACCCAGTACTTC. The whole variable domain, remainder taken from reference TRBV7-9 and TRBJ2-5, is DTGVSQNPRHKITKRGQNVTFRCDPISEHNRLYWYRQTLGQGPEFLTYFQNEAQLEKSRLLSDRFSAERPKGSFSTLEIQRTEQGDSAMYLCASSEAGTMAETQYFGPGTRLLVL.

This clone has just a few counts. The gene calls are TRBV5-1 and TRBJ2-7; 7 bases align to TRBD1. Germline loops: CDR1 SGHRS, CDR2 YFSETQ. The CDR3 spans 14 residues. J was trimmed by 2 bases and V by 4 bases; bases with no gene match: 6. The CDR3 sequence is CASSVQGIAYEQYF. The DNA of the CDR3 is TGCGCCAGCAGCGTACAGGGGATCGCCTACGAGCAGTACTTC.

This clone was seen only a few times. V and J are TRBV10-3 and TRBJ1-5, with D hard to call. CDR1 and CDR2 from the germline V gene are ENHRY and SYGVKD. The CDR3 covers 16 residues. Trimming shortened V by 3 bases and J by 2 bases, and 14 bases separated the two germline ends. CDR3 in amino acids: CAISEGSGFGNQPQHF. The CDR3 DNA reads TGTGCCATCAGTGAAGGATCGGGGTTTGGCAATCAGCCCCAGCATTTT.

This clone has a count of ten or more. The chain carries TRBV29-1 and TRBJ2-5; TRBD1 agrees at 9 bases. V trimming: 6 bases; J trimming: 5 bases; junction bases outside the gene matches: 7. This CDR3 contains 13 residues. CDR1 is SQVTM, CDR2 ANQGSEA, per germline. The CDR3 spells CSVATGGRETQYF. The CDR3 nucleotides are TGCAGCGTAGCGACAGGGGGTAGGGAGACCCAGTACTTC.

In its sample, this clone ranks as medium-sized. V gene TRBV7-2 combines with J gene TRBJ2-7; D remains unclear. The germline V gene has CDR1 SGHTA and CDR2 FQGNSA. Trimming shortened V by 3 bases and J by 5 bases, and 11 bases separated the two germline ends. The CDR3 runs 13 residues. The CDR3 DNA reads TGTGCCAGCAGCTTCCCATCCCCGGACGAGCAGTACTTC. This encodes CASSFPSPDEQYF.

The V gene is TRBV5-1, the J gene TRBJ1-3; possible D gene TRBD1, 5 bases. The germline V gene has CDR1 SGHRS and CDR2 YFSETQ. Trimming left V 1 base short and J 3 bases short, with 8 bases between. CDR3 length: 14 amino acids. CDR3 in amino acids: CASSLRGDGNTIYF. The CDR3 DNA follows: TGCGCCAGCAGCTTGAGAGGGGATGGAAACACCATATATTTT.

There are a few counts of this clone. V gene TRBV27 combines with J gene TRBJ2-7; 15 nucleotides align to TRBD2. The CDR3 runs to 14 residues. Germline trimming cut 6 bases from V and 9 bases from J; bases unmatched to any gene: 6. The germline V gene has CDR1 MNHEY and CDR2 SMNVEV (reference sequence). For the CDR3, the DNA is TGTGCCAGCAGACCCGGGACTAGCGGGAGGCCGCAGTACTTC. It encodes CASRPGTSGRPQYF.

This clone was seen only a few times. The chain employs TRBV28 and TRBJ2-7; 8 bases line up with TRBD2. Trimming at V came to 7 bases and at J to 3 bases, leaving 8 bases not matched to a gene. This CDR3 spans 14 amino acids. Germline loops: CDR1 MDHEN, CDR2 SYDVKM. CDR3 DNA: TGTGCCAGCACCTTAAGCGGGAGAGGCTACGAGCAGTACTTC. Translation: CASTLSGRGYEQYF. Full variable domain (outside the CDR3, taken from reference TRBV28 and TRBJ2-7): DVKVTQSSRYLVKRTGEKVFLECVQDMDHENMFWYRQDPGLGLRLIYFSYDVKMKEKGDIPEGYSVSREKKERFSLILESASTNQTSMYLCASTLSGRGYEQYFGPGTRLTVT.

The chain joins TRBV7-9 to TRBJ1-4; D remains unclear. Trimming stripped 2 bases from V and 8 bases from J, with 9 bases between. The CDR3 consists of 13 residues. Germline loops: CDR1 SEHNR, CDR2 FQNEAQ (reference sequence). The CDR3 is CASSLTWVEKLFF. The DNA of the CDR3 is TGTGCCAGCAGCTTAACGTGGGTGGAAAAACTGTTTTTT.

This clone was seen repeatedly, ten times or more. This chain connects TRBV5-1 to TRBJ2-4; 11 nucleotides match TRBD2. V shed 4 bases and J 6 bases; nucleotides not matched to a gene: 6. The germline V gene has CDR1 SGHRS and CDR2 YFSETQ. This CDR3 has 15 residues. CDR3 DNA sequence: TGCGCCAGCAGCCCCGGGACTAGCGGAGTAAACATTCAGTACTTC. It is translated as CASSPGTSGVNIQYF.

This clone was counted ten times or more. The junction departs from germline at one end; a sequencing error may be responsible. The chain recombines TRBV27 with TRBJ2-6; the D is unclear. The CDR3 consists of 13 residues. Germline CDR1 reads MNHEY; CDR2 reads SMNVEV (reference sequence). The CDR3 loop reads CASSLFSAKVLTF. CDR3 coding DNA: TGTGCCAGCAGTTTATTCTCGGCCAAGGTCCTGACTTTC.

J is TRBJ1-1 and V is TRBV15, with 8 bases identical to TRBD1. CDR1 and CDR2 from the germline V gene are LNHNV and YYDKDF (reference sequence). Trimming removed 3 bases from V and 4 bases from J; junction bases left unmatched: 7. The CDR3 is made up of 15 amino acids. CDR3 loop: CATSRVLQGGTEAFF. CDR3 coding DNA: TGTGCCACCAGCAGGGTTTTACAGGGGGGCACTGAAGCTTTCTTT.

Comment on this clone: A far larger clone is one nucleotide away, so this likely arose from a read error. The rearrangement joins TRBV14 to TRBJ2-1; 9 bases map to TRBD2. V was clipped by 4 bases and J by 7 bases; unmatched bases: 11. The CDR3 covers 16 residues. The germline V gene has CDR1 SGHDN and CDR2 FVKESK. The CDR3 is CASSPGAGGPENEQFF. In DNA form, the CDR3 reads TGTGCCAGCAGCCCTGGGGCGGGAGGGCCAGAAAATGAGCAGTTCTTC.

This clone was detected only a few times. V gene TRBV5-4 combines with J gene TRBJ2-3; D not certain. V was shortened by 0 bases and J by 0 bases, with 5 bases between the two germline ends. The CDR3 is 14 amino acids. Germline CDR1 and CDR2: SGHNT and YYREEE (reference sequence). The CDR3 region is CASSLDPSTDTQYF. In nucleotides, the CDR3 is TGTGCCAGCAGCTTGGATCCTAGCACAGATACGCAGTATTTT.

This clone was detected only a few times. The J gene is TRBJ2-1, the V gene TRBV2, with D tentatively TRBD1 (6 bases). The V and J ends lost 8 bases and 4 bases respectively, with 15 bases between them. This CDR3 is 14 amino acids long. The germline V gene encodes CDR1 SNHLY and CDR2 FYNNEI. This CDR3 is CASGVDRAYNEQFF. The CDR3 DNA follows: TGTGCCAGCGGAGTGGACAGAGCTTACAATGAGCAGTTCTTC.

This clone was seen a handful of times. This chain links TRBV5-4 with TRBJ2-1, with D uncertain. CDR1 is SGHNT and CDR2 is YYREEE in the germline V gene (reference sequence). The CDR3 contains 13 residues. Trimming pared 2 bases from V and 9 bases from J, leaving 12 bases between. The CDR3: CASSFKTRSEQFF. CDR3 nucleotide sequence: TGTGCCAGCAGCTTTAAGACCAGATCTGAGCAGTTCTTC. The full variable domain, rest sourced from reference TRBV5-4 and TRBJ2-1, is ETGVTQSPTHLIKTRGQQVTLRCSSQSGHNTVSWYQQALGQGPQFIFQYYREEENGRGNFPPRFSGLQFPNYSSELNVNALELDDSALYLCASSFKTRSEQFFGPGTRLTVL.

The V call is TRBV10-3, the J call TRBJ2-1; TRBD2 agrees at 7 bases. This CDR3 has 13 amino acids. The V and J ends lost 7 bases and 7 bases, in that order; junction bases with no gene match: 7. Germline values: CDR1 ENHRY, CDR2 SYGVKD. CDR3 DNA sequence: TGTGCCATCACCCCCGGGGGGAGAAATGAGCAGTTCTTC. This translates into CAITPGGRNEQFF.

Only a few counts were recorded for this clone. V and J are TRBV10-3 and TRBJ2-5; 9 nucleotides align to TRBD2. Germline CDR1 reads ENHRY; CDR2 reads SYGVKD. The junction had 10 bases not matched to a gene; V was cut back by 6 bases and J by 5 bases. The CDR3 is made up of 15 amino acids. CDR3 in DNA: TGTGCCATCAGCAGCCGGGACAGCGGGGGGGAGACCCAGTACTTC. This gives the protein CAISSRDSGGETQYF.

The rearrangement links TRBV7-9 to TRBJ2-7; 9 bases match TRBD1. The CDR3 has 14 residues. V was clipped by 5 bases and J by 3 bases; unmatched bases: 5. The germline gives CDR1 SEHNR, CDR2 FQNEAQ (reference sequence). The CDR3 loop is CASSPGQGNYEQYF. CDR3 nucleotides: TGTGCCAGCAGCCCGGGACAGGGAAACTACGAGCAGTACTTC.

This clone showed up many times. The J gene is TRBJ2-2, the V gene TRBV7-9; D is uncertain. V was trimmed by 11 bases and J by 4 bases, leaving 20 bases between them. The germline V gene encodes CDR1 SEHNR and CDR2 FQNEAQ (reference sequence). The CDR3 has 15 amino acids. The CDR3 region has the DNA TGTGCCCTCCCCGCGAGCCGTGTCAGCACCGGGGAGCTGTTTTTT. Protein sequence: CALPASRVSTGELFF. The full variable domain, completed using reference TRBV7-9 and TRBJ2-2, is DTGVSQNPRHKITKRGQNVTFRCDPISEHNRLYWYRQTLGQGPEFLTYFQNEAQLEKSRLLSDRFSAERPKGSFSTLEIQRTEQGDSAMYLCALPASRVSTGELFFGEGSRLTVL.

In this sample, this clone turned up a few times. The CDR3 region is CASSQGGDSNQPQHF. Written as DNA, the CDR3 is TGTGCCAGCAGTCAGGGGGGGGATAGCAATCAGCCCCAGCATTTT. The chain employs TRBV5-4 and TRBJ1-5, with 7 nucleotides matching TRBD1. The germline gives CDR1 SGHNT, CDR2 YYREEE (reference sequence). The junction had 5 bases not matched to a gene; V was cut back by 5 bases and J by 0 bases. There are 15 residues in the CDR3. Full variable domain (outside the CDR3, taken from reference TRBV5-4 and TRBJ1-5): ETGVTQSPTHLIKTRGQQVTLRCSSQSGHNTVSWYQQALGQGPQFIFQYYREEENGRGNFPPRFSGLQFPNYSSELNVNALELDDSALYLCASSQGGDSNQPQHFGDGTRLSIL.

The chain employs TRBV5-4 and TRBJ2-1, with D unresolved. Per the germline V gene, CDR1 is SGHNT and CDR2 is YYREEE (reference sequence). CDR3 size: 14 residues. Trimming removed 4 bases at V and 4 bases at J, with 12 bases between. The CDR3 sequence is CASSHRDNYNEQFF. The CDR3 nucleotides read TGTGCCAGCAGCCACCGAGACAATTACAATGAGCAGTTCTTC.

This clone has just a few counts. V and J are TRBV7-3 and TRBJ2-2; no definite D call. V was clipped by 2 bases and J by 6 bases, with 7 bases between them. Germline V gene sequence: CDR1 SGHTA, CDR2 FQGTGA. The CDR3 totals 13 residues. CDR3 nucleotides: TGTGCCAGCAGCTTAGGGTCGGCCGGGGAGCTGTTTTTT. This gives the protein CASSLGSAGELFF.